One and the same sample provided the 31 T cell receptor beta chains below, sequenced in a study of blood T cell repertoires in COVID-19. Sequencing used immunoSEQ multiplex PCR; TCRdb keeps in-frame clones, though not all of them. The sample consists of approximately 390,000 clones, approximately 87% of them appearing once. Material: PBMCs or T cells enriched from blood (not recorded which). These receptors all come from a woman in her fifties or sixties who had recovered from COVID-19.

J is TRBJ1-2 and V is TRBV5-6; 8 bases align to TRBD1. Germline values: CDR1 SGHDT, CDR2 YYEEEE. J lost 3 bases, V lost 2 bases, and 3 bases had no gene match. This CDR3 region has 14 residues. CDR3 nucleotide sequence: TGTGCCAGCAGCTTCCGGACAGGGTACTATGGCTACACCTTC. This sequence encodes CASSFRTGYYGYTF.

This clone has just a few counts. The chain is built from TRBV2 and TRBJ1-3; a possible D gene is TRBD1 (5 bases). The ends were cut back, 9 bases at V and 1 base at J, with 7 bases in the middle. Germline V gene data show CDR1 as SNHLY and CDR2 as FYNNEI. This CDR3 spans 12 amino acids. The CDR3 reads CARKGSGNTIYF. The DNA for the CDR3 is TGTGCCAGAAAGGGGTCTGGAAACACCATATATTTT.

This chain links TRBV3-1 (or the pseudogene TRBV3-2) with TRBJ1-6, with TRBD1 matching 10 bases. This CDR3 region has 17 residues. Germline assignment: CDR1 LGHDT and CDR2 YNNKEL (reference sequence). V lost 5 bases and J lost 7; bases outside the gene matches: 11. The CDR3 spells CASSMFRPGQGNSPLHF. Here the CDR3 DNA reads TGTGCCAGCAGCATGTTCCGACCGGGACAGGGGAATTCACCCCTCCACTTT.

The chain uses TRBV11-1 and TRBJ1-4; 7 positions agree with TRBD1. Per the germline V gene, CDR1 is SGHAT and CDR2 is FQDESV (reference sequence). This CDR3 is 14 amino acids long. Trimming took 2 bases from V and 7 from J; bases not matched to a gene: 4. The DNA for the CDR3 is TGTGCCAGCAGCTTAAACAGGGGTGGTGAAAAACTGTTTTTT. Protein product: CASSLNRGGEKLFF.

J is TRBJ2-7 and V is TRBV5-1; 11 nucleotides agree with TRBD1. Germline CDR1 reads SGHRS; CDR2 reads YFSETQ. V gave up 5 bases and J gave up 6 bases; unmatched junction bases: 7. CDR3 length: 14 amino acids. CDR3 coding DNA: TGCGCCAGCAGACGGGGACAGGGGGATTCCGAGCAGTACTTC. Its protein product is CASRRGQGDSEQYF.

The chain links TRBV28 to TRBJ2-7, with 9 bases fitting TRBD1. Germline V gene sequence: CDR1 MDHEN, CDR2 SYDVKM. The CDR3 has 13 residues. V gave up 7 bases and J gave up 5 bases; unmatched junction bases: 6. In nucleotides, the CDR3 is TGTGCCAGCAATGTGGGGGACAGGGACGAGCAGTACTTC. It encodes CASNVGDRDEQYF.

The table lists this clone with a few counts. The V and J genes are TRBV6-5 and TRBJ1-2, with D maybe TRBD1 (5 bases). Germline CDR1 MNHEY, CDR2 SVGAGI. V lost 3 bases and J lost 4, with 12 bases in between. This CDR3 has 14 residues. CDR3 amino acids: CASSYSDRSYGYTF. The CDR3 DNA follows: TGTGCCAGCAGTTATTCCGACAGATCCTATGGCTACACCTTC.

This chain links TRBV27 with TRBJ1-1; possible D gene TRBD1, 5 bases. The length of the CDR3 is 15 residues. The germline V gene has CDR1 MNHEY and CDR2 SMNVEV (reference sequence). V gave up 1 base and J gave up 2 bases, with 11 bases separating them. Here the CDR3 reads CASSLLTESNTEAFF. The CDR3 DNA follows: TGTGCCAGCAGTTTATTGACAGAAAGTAACACTGAAGCTTTCTTT.

The chain joins TRBV18 to TRBJ2-7, with 7 bases that match TRBD1. There are 15 residues in the CDR3. CDR1 is KGHSH and CDR2 is LQKENI in the germline V gene. Trimming removed 0 bases from V and 6 bases from J; junction bases left unmatched: 8. The CDR3 spells CASSPPDRAVIEQYF. CDR3 sequence (DNA): TGTGCCAGCTCACCACCTGACAGGGCCGTTATCGAGCAGTACTTC. Full variable domain (remainder filled in from reference TRBV18 and TRBJ2-7): NAGVMQNPRHLVRRRGQEARLRCSPMKGHSHVYWYRQLPEEGLKFMVYLQKENIIDESGMPKERFSAEFPKEGPSILRIQQVVRGDSAAYFCASSPPDRAVIEQYFGPGTRLTVT.

The rearrangement uses TRBV3-1 (or the pseudogene TRBV3-2) and TRBJ2-7; 7 bases are shared with TRBD2. This CDR3 region has 15 residues. The germline V gene has CDR1 LGHDT and CDR2 YNNKEL (reference sequence). J was trimmed by 4 bases and V by 1 base; bases with no gene match: 7. The CDR3 nucleotides are TGTGCCAGCAGCCAAGCCTACGGGGGAGGGTACGAGCAGTACTTC. It translates to CASSQAYGGGYEQYF.

Comments on this clone: A much larger clone sits a single nucleotide away, making a read error possible. The sample carries other DNA sequences with the same CDR3. The V and J genes are TRBV12-3 or TRBV12-4 and TRBJ1-2, with TRBD1 matching 7 bases. The CDR3 totals 12 residues. V gave up 6 bases and J gave up 4 bases; unmatched junction bases: 2. In nucleotides, the CDR3 is TGTGCCAGCAGCTCAGGGGGCTATGGCTACACCTTC. This sequence encodes CASSSGGYGYTF.

This chain links TRBV19 with TRBJ2-7; 11 positions agree with TRBD2. The V gene end was trimmed by 10 bases and the J gene end by 1 base; junction bases not matched to a gene: 3. The germline V gene has CDR1 LNHDA and CDR2 SQIVND (reference sequence). This CDR3 is 13 amino acids long. The CDR3 spells CATGTSGSYEQYF. CDR3 bases: TGTGCCACTGGGACTAGCGGTTCCTACGAGCAGTACTTC.

V usage is TRBV27 and J usage is TRBJ2-7; a possible D gene is TRBD2 (6 bases). V lost 3 bases and J lost 5, with 14 bases in between. Germline assignment: CDR1 MNHEY and CDR2 SMNVEV (reference sequence). The CDR3 runs to 14 residues. In nucleotides, the CDR3 is TGTGCCAGCAGTTTTAGCGTCGGGGGTAACGAGCAGTACTTC. It yields the protein CASSFSVGGNEQYF.

V gene TRBV7-2 combines with J gene TRBJ1-1; 7 nucleotides align to TRBD1. The CDR3 covers 15 residues. CDR1 is SGHTA and CDR2 is FQGNSA in the germline V gene. Trimming cost V 7 bases and J 3 bases; bases outside gene matches: 11. The CDR3 here is CASNRGDLLDTEAFF. The CDR3 DNA reads as TGTGCCAGCAACAGGGGAGACCTTTTGGACACTGAAGCTTTCTTT.

The rearrangement joins TRBV6-1 to TRBJ1-5, with D perhaps matching TRBD1 (5 bases). Per the germline V gene, CDR1 is MNHNS and CDR2 is SASEGT. Trimming cost V 0 bases and J 7 bases, with 13 bases left between them. CDR3 length: 15 residues. DNA of the CDR3: TGTGCCAGCAGTGAAGCGCTTGGGGCCAGACAGCCCCAGCATTTT. Protein: CASSEALGARQPQHF.

V usage is TRBV7-9 and J usage is TRBJ1-6; 9 nucleotides align to TRBD1. There are 13 residues in the CDR3. V shed 6 bases, J shed 14 bases, and the junction held 8 bases outside the gene matches. Per the germline V gene, CDR1 is SEHNR and CDR2 is FQNEAQ (reference sequence). CDR3 amino acids: CASRTGTGYSLHF. For the CDR3, the DNA is TGTGCCAGCAGGACCGGGACAGGGTATTCCCTCCACTTT.

V usage is TRBV5-6 and J usage is TRBJ2-2; possibly TRBD1 for D (5 bases). V dropped 4 bases and J dropped 6 bases, with 10 bases sitting between them. There are 13 residues in the CDR3. Per the germline V gene, CDR1 is SGHDT and CDR2 is YYEEEE. In nucleotides, the CDR3 is TGTGCCAGCAGCCCAGGGTCCCCCGGGGAGCTGTTTTTT. The encoded protein is CASSPGSPGELFF.

The rearrangement uses TRBV27 and TRBJ1-1, with D perhaps TRBD1 (5 bases). CDR3 length equals 14 residues. The germline V and J ends were trimmed by 3 bases and 4 bases, with 12 bases remaining between them. Germline lookup yields CDR1 MNHEY and CDR2 SMNVEV (reference sequence). Here the CDR3 DNA reads TGTGCCAGCAGTTTTTCAGGGTCGGGCACTGAAGCTTTCTTT. Amino acids: CASSFSGSGTEAFF.

The chain combines TRBV7-8 with TRBJ1-2, with TRBD1 identical over 7 bases. V was pared by 2 bases and J by 8 bases, with 11 bases of the junction left unmatched. Germline CDR1 reads SGHVS; CDR2 reads FQNEAQ. The CDR3 contains 15 residues. The CDR3 protein is CASSLSRAKGAGYTF. CDR3 coding DNA: TGTGCCAGCAGCTTATCACGCGCGAAGGGGGCCGGCTACACCTTC.

The V call is TRBV19, the J call TRBJ2-7, with 11 bases identical to TRBD1. The V segment lost 4 bases and the J segment 1 base; nucleotides outside the gene matches: 6. The CDR3 runs 16 residues. Germline loops: CDR1 LNHDA, CDR2 SQIVND (reference sequence). The CDR3 DNA is TGTGCCAGTAGTACGCCTGGGACAGGGGGTTCCTACGAGCAGTACTTC. Translation: CASSTPGTGGSYEQYF.

This clone was seen a single time. The chain carries TRBV30 and TRBJ1-3, with TRBD1 matching over 8 bases. CDR1 is GTSNPN, CDR2 SVGIG, per germline (reference sequence). V shed 2 bases, J shed 3 bases, and the junction held 9 bases outside the gene matches. The CDR3 runs 16 residues. CDR3 coding DNA: TGTGCCTGGAGTTCATCCGGGACAGGTTATGGAAACACCATATATTTT. Amino acids: CAWSSSGTGYGNTIYF.

In its sample, this clone was seen once. V is TRBV6-4 and J is TRBJ2-5; no definite D call. V was cut by 10 bases and J by 5 bases, with 17 bases left in between. The CDR3 covers 13 residues. Germline V gene sequence: CDR1 MRHNA, CDR2 SNTAGT. The CDR3, as DNA: TGTGCCATCCCTCTACCCACCCGGGAGACCCAGTACTTC. Amino acid sequence: CAIPLPTRETQYF.

This clone showed up just a few times. The J gene is TRBJ2-1, the V gene TRBV9; 7 positions agree with TRBD2. This CDR3 has 15 residues. Germline assignment: CDR1 SGDLS and CDR2 YYNGEE. V shed 0 bases, J shed 9 bases, and the junction held 9 bases outside the gene matches. The CDR3 DNA reads TGTGCCAGCAGCGTAGGAGCGGGGACCCCTCTTGAGCAGTTCTTC. Translation: CASSVGAGTPLEQFF.

The V and J genes are TRBV10-3 and TRBJ2-1, with 12 bases matching TRBD2. The ends lost 0 bases at V and 12 bases at J; junction bases unmatched: 9. CDR3 length: 16 residues. Germline V CDR1 and CDR2: ENHRY, SYGVKD. The CDR3 sequence is CAISESILAGGPWQFF. Written as DNA, the CDR3 is TGTGCCATCAGTGAGTCGATCCTAGCGGGGGGGCCGTGGCAGTTCTTC.

The V and J genes are TRBV3-1 (or the pseudogene TRBV3-2) and TRBJ2-7, with 7 bases that match TRBD1. Germline V gene sequence: CDR1 LGHDT, CDR2 YNNKEL (reference sequence). The ends lost 1 base at V and 5 bases at J; junction bases unmatched: 11. The length of the CDR3 is 16 residues. The DNA for the CDR3 is TGTGCCAGCAGCCAAGGGATTCGGGACAGCATAGACGAGCAGTACTTC. It yields the protein CASSQGIRDSIDEQYF.

As concerns this clone: The junction and the germline gene differ at one end; a read error may be behind it. This chain connects TRBV12-3 or TRBV12-4 to TRBJ1-5, with D hard to call. This CDR3 comprises 12 residues. The CDR3 reads CASSPSGVPRYF. CDR3 bases: TGTGCCAGCAGTCCTAGCGGGGTCCCTAGGTATTTT.

The rearrangement uses TRBV27 and TRBJ2-7; 12 nucleotides match TRBD2. The CDR3 runs to 14 residues. The junction had 5 bases not matched to a gene; V was cut back by 5 bases and J by 6 bases. CDR1 is MNHEY and CDR2 is SMNVEV in the germline V gene (reference sequence). CDR3 amino acids: CASSQLAGGFEQYF. As DNA, the CDR3 is TGTGCCAGCAGTCAACTAGCGGGGGGATTCGAGCAGTACTTC.

The J gene is TRBJ2-7, the V gene TRBV9; D is perhaps TRBD1 (5 bases). The CDR3 runs to 14 residues. Per the germline V gene, CDR1 is SGDLS and CDR2 is YYNGEE. V gave up 0 bases and J gave up 4 bases, with 11 bases separating them. The CDR3 coding sequence is TGTGCCAGCAGCGTAGGACAGAGTGAGTACGAGCAGTACTTC. Protein sequence: CASSVGQSEYEQYF.

The rearrangement uses TRBV29-1 and TRBJ1-2, with D tentatively TRBD1 (6 bases). In germline, CDR1 is SQVTM, CDR2 ANQGSEA. There are 14 residues in the CDR3. The V and J ends lost 3 bases and 3 bases respectively, with 14 bases between them. For the CDR3, the DNA is TGCAGCGTTGAGTTGGGGAACAGGGACTATGGCTACACCTTC. Protein: CSVELGNRDYGYTF.

The chain has TRBV25-1 and TRBJ2-2, with a weak D call TRBD1 (6 bases). Germline lookup yields CDR1 MGHDK and CDR2 SYGVNS. The CDR3 length is 16 residues. Trimming left V 3 bases short and J 3 bases short, with 14 bases between. This chain's CDR3 is CASSEHGAGDTGELFF. As DNA, the CDR3 is TGTGCCAGCAGTGAGCATGGGGCAGGGGACACCGGGGAGCTGTTTTTT. The complete variable domain, with remaining parts taken from reference TRBV25-1 and TRBJ2-2, reads EADIYQTPRYLVIGTGKKITLECSQTMGHDKMYWYQQDPGMELHLIHYSYGVNSTEKGDLSSESTVSRIRTEHFPLTLESARPSHTSQYLCASSEHGAGDTGELFFGEGSRLTVL.

The genes are TRBV7-6 and TRBJ2-5; D might be TRBD2 (5 bases). Trimming took off 1 base at V and 5 bases at J, with 23 bases between the two ends. The CDR3 consists of 18 residues. CDR1 and CDR2 from the germline V gene are SGHVS and FNYEAQ. Here the CDR3 reads CASSLGLNGDSTGETQYF. The CDR3, as DNA: TGTGCCAGCAGCTTAGGTTTAAATGGGGATTCAACGGGGGAGACCCAGTACTTC.